A single sample is the source of the 31 T cell receptor beta chains below, sequenced in a study of neurological immune-mediated disorders. Via MiXCR, TCRdb re-called the 5' RACE reads, giving one row per CDR3 protein. The sample contains under 85,000 distinct CDR3 sequences, roughly an eighth of which appear only once. Sequences were obtained from PBMCs. Source of these receptors: a woman in her fifties or sixties in good health.

This clonotype occurred many times. The chain couples TRBV28 to TRBJ1-2, with D hard to call. Germline assignment: CDR1 MDHEN and CDR2 SYDVKM. The CDR3 runs to 15 residues. V was pared by 3 bases and J by 4 bases, with 15 bases between. The CDR3 coding sequence is TGTGCCAGCAGTTTGGCGGGTGAGCTAGGCTATGGCTACACCTTC. Translation gives CASSLAGELGYGYTF.

In this sample, this clonotype turned up many times. The chain uses TRBV6-5 and TRBJ2-2; no reliable D call. Germline lookup yields CDR1 MNHEY and CDR2 SVGAGI. CDR3 length: 12 amino acids. V lost 11 bases and J lost 4, with 11 bases in between. For the CDR3, the DNA is TGTGCCGATCCCGGGCCCACCGGGGAGCTGTTTTTT. Translated: CADPGPTGELFF.

The sample holds many counts of this clonotype. The chain combines TRBV20-1 with TRBJ2-7; 8 positions match TRBD1. In germline, CDR1 is DFQATT, CDR2 SNEGSKA (reference sequence). After removal of 8 bases from V and 6 bases from J, the junction contained 12 bases not matched to a gene. The CDR3 runs 13 residues. The CDR3 is CSRLGTGVAEQYF. CDR3 bases: TGCAGTCGTTTGGGGACAGGAGTGGCCGAGCAGTACTTC.

The table lists this clonotype with many counts. The V and J genes are TRBV28 and TRBJ2-1; D gene unclear. CDR1 and CDR2 (germline): MDHEN, SYDVKM. V was cut by 6 bases and J by 0 bases, with 9 bases left in between. This CDR3 has 14 amino acids. The CDR3 DNA follows: TGTGCCAGCAGCCCACTCCTCTCCTACAATGAGCAGTTCTTC. Its protein is CASSPLLSYNEQFF.

This clonotype was counted many times. The chain recombines TRBV5-1 with TRBJ2-2; D gene uncertain. Germline CDR1 SGHRS, CDR2 YFSETQ. The CDR3 extends over 16 amino acids. V lost 5 bases and J lost 0, with 14 bases in between. CDR3 residues: CASRWEPIPNTGELFF. CDR3 sequence (DNA): TGCGCCAGCAGATGGGAACCGATCCCGAACACCGGGGAGCTGTTTTTT.

This clonotype was seen many times. The V gene is TRBV28, the J gene TRBJ1-5; D is ambiguous. The germline V gene has CDR1 MDHEN and CDR2 SYDVKM. The CDR3 totals 12 residues. V gave up 5 bases and J gave up 5 bases, with 7 bases separating them. The CDR3 is CASSNGDQPQHF. The CDR3 nucleotides are TGTGCCAGCAGTAACGGGGATCAGCCCCAGCATTTT.

This clonotype was seen at least ten times. The J gene is TRBJ1-5, the V gene TRBV7-9; 8 positions match TRBD1. V lost 1 base, J lost 2 bases, and 16 bases stayed unmatched. Germline V gene sequence: CDR1 SEHNR, CDR2 FQNEAQ (reference sequence). The CDR3 totals 20 residues. The CDR3 DNA sequence: TGTGCCAGCAGCTTAGGTCTCGGACAGGGTGTTAGTCAGGGCAATCAGCCCCAGCATTTT. Translating it yields CASSLGLGQGVSQGNQPQHF.

This clonotype was seen many times. The chain joins TRBV20-1 to TRBJ2-1, with D hard to call. This CDR3 comprises 12 residues. The V gene's germline CDR1 is DFQATT and CDR2 SNEGSKA (reference sequence). V dropped 1 base and J dropped 5 bases, with 6 bases sitting between them. DNA of the CDR3: TGCAGTGCTAGAGTTAGAAACAATGAGCAGTTCTTC. This encodes CSARVRNNEQFF.

The sample holds many counts of this clonotype. J is TRBJ1-6 and V is TRBV5-1, with 9 bases that match TRBD1. J was trimmed by 8 bases and V by 2 bases; bases with no gene match: 5. In germline, CDR1 is SGHRS, CDR2 YFSETQ. The CDR3 sequence is 15 residues long. The CDR3 bases are TGCGCCAGCAGCTTCACGGGACAGGGAGATTCACCCCTCCACTTT. This codes for CASSFTGQGDSPLHF.

This clonotype was counted many times. This chain links TRBV28 with TRBJ2-7, with TRBD1 matching 7 bases. The length of the CDR3 is 13 residues. V gave up 3 bases and J gave up 7 bases; unmatched junction bases: 6. CDR1 is MDHEN and CDR2 is SYDVKM in the germline V gene. CDR3: CASSLGQPKEQYF. Here the CDR3 DNA reads TGTGCCAGCAGTTTGGGACAGCCGAAGGAGCAGTACTTC.

This clonotype showed up many times. The chain has TRBV7-6 and TRBJ1-3; TRBD1 is a possible D gene (5 bases). Germline loops: CDR1 SGHVS, CDR2 FNYEAQ. V was pared by 1 base and J by 1 base, with 11 bases between. The CDR3 contains 16 residues. The CDR3, as DNA: TGTGCCAGCAGCTTAGACCCGTGGGGGTCTGGAAACACCATATATTTT. It translates to CASSLDPWGSGNTIYF. Full variable domain (missing parts from reference TRBV7-6 and TRBJ1-3): GAGVSQSPRYKVTKRGQDVALRCDPISGHVSLYWYRQALGQGPEFLTYFNYEAQQDKSGLPNDRFSAERPEGSISTLTIQRTEQRDSAMYRCASSLDPWGSGNTIYFGEGSWLTVV.

This clonotype came up once. The chain recombines TRBV6-1 with TRBJ2-5, with D maybe TRBD1 (5 bases). Per germline, CDR1 MNHNS and CDR2 SASEGT. The CDR3 is made up of 13 amino acids. V lost 10 bases and J lost 4, with 16 bases in between. The CDR3 reads CATKGWLGETQYF. CDR3 coding DNA: TGTGCCACCAAGGGGTGGTTAGGAGAGACCCAGTACTTC.

This clonotype was seen repeatedly, ten times or more. This sequence joins TRBV3-1 and TRBJ1-5; D gene ambiguous. The V gene lost 0 bases and the J gene lost 6 bases, with 9 bases spanning the gap. Germline CDR1 is LGHDT and CDR2 is YNNKEL (reference sequence). This CDR3 has 14 residues. CDR3: CASSQDGESQPQHF. The CDR3 bases are TGTGCCAGCAGCCAAGACGGTGAAAGTCAGCCCCAGCATTTT.

This clonotype was picked up many times. The chain links TRBV29-1 to TRBJ1-1; no definite D call. The germline gives CDR1 SQVTM, CDR2 ANQGSEA. This CDR3 spans 17 amino acids. The V gene lost 6 bases and the J gene lost 1 base, with 24 bases spanning the gap. CDR3 amino acids: CSVSKAWAAGRNTEAFF. Here the CDR3 DNA reads TGCAGCGTCTCCAAGGCGTGGGCAGCCGGGAGGAACACTGAAGCTTTCTTT.

This clonotype was recorded many times. The rearrangement joins TRBV12-3 or TRBV12-4 to TRBJ2-7; perhaps TRBD1 as D (5 bases). V lost 1 base, J lost 1 base, and 11 bases lay in between. The CDR3 spans 15 residues. CDR3 loop: CASSLDQDRSYEQYF. DNA for the CDR3: TGTGCCAGCAGTTTAGACCAAGACAGATCCTACGAGCAGTACTTC.

In its sample, this clonotype was seen many times. V and J are TRBV28 and TRBJ1-4, with TRBD1 matching over 7 bases. This CDR3 comprises 14 residues. The J segment lost 8 bases and the V segment lost 2 bases, leaving 5 bases of the junction unmatched. CDR1 MDHEN and CDR2 SYDVKM come from the germline V gene. Here the CDR3 reads CASSLTGEWEKLFF. The CDR3, as DNA: TGTGCCAGCAGTTTAACAGGGGAATGGGAAAAACTGTTTTTT.

This clonotype was counted ten times or more. This chain joins TRBV5-1 and TRBJ1-1; D remains unclear. Germline assignment: CDR1 SGHRS and CDR2 YFSETQ. Trimming left V 4 bases short and J 5 bases short, with 6 bases between. The CDR3 sequence is 11 residues long. The CDR3 protein is CASSEETEAFF. Written as DNA, the CDR3 is TGCGCCAGCAGCGAGGAAACTGAAGCTTTCTTT.

This clonotype showed up many times. The rearrangement links TRBV20-1 to TRBJ2-1; 12 bases are a match to TRBD2. This CDR3 is 18 amino acids long. Germline trimming cut 1 base from V and 2 bases from J; bases unmatched to any gene: 9. The germline CDR1 and CDR2 sequences are DFQATT and SNEGSKA (reference sequence). The CDR3 is CSARGQLRTSGTYNEQFF. CDR3 in DNA: TGCAGTGCTAGAGGGCAGCTCCGGACTAGCGGGACCTACAATGAGCAGTTCTTC.

This chain joins TRBV24-1 and TRBJ2-1, with D unresolved. The CDR3 length is 11 residues. The germline V gene encodes CDR1 KGHDR and CDR2 SFDVKD. Between the trimmed V and J ends, which lost 9 bases and 4 bases, there was a span of 6 bases. The CDR3 nucleotides read TGTGCCACCGGGGAATACAATGAGCAGTTCTTC. Protein: CATGEYNEQFF.

The chain uses TRBV7-3 and TRBJ1-1, with D uncertain. The CDR3 is 15 amino acids. The V and J ends lost 5 bases and 1 base respectively, with 14 bases between them. CDR1 and CDR2 (germline): SGHTA, FQGTGA. The CDR3 protein is CASSPMAGQNTEAFF. The DNA of the CDR3 is TGTGCCAGCAGCCCTATGGCAGGCCAGAACACTGAAGCTTTCTTT.

The V gene is TRBV3-1, the J gene TRBJ2-1; D gene unclear. The ends were cut back, 0 bases at V and 1 base at J, with 7 bases in the middle. Germline V CDR1 and CDR2: LGHDT, YNNKEL (reference sequence). The CDR3 is made up of 15 amino acids. CDR3 amino acids: CASSQDQRSYNEQFF. DNA of the CDR3: TGTGCCAGCAGCCAAGACCAAAGGTCCTACAATGAGCAGTTCTTC.

Many counts were recorded for this clonotype. The CDR3 DNA reads as TGCAGTGCGCTACCAAGAAATCAGCCCCAGCATTTT. Protein product: CSALPRNQPQHF. The chain couples TRBV20-1 to TRBJ1-5; no definite D call. This CDR3 spans 12 amino acids. Trimming shortened V by 6 bases and J by 4 bases, and 10 bases separated the two germline ends. In germline, CDR1 is DFQATT, CDR2 SNEGSKA (reference sequence).

Comment on this clonotype: Possible read error: a much larger clone is one base away. The chain recombines TRBV6-5 with TRBJ2-7; D possibly corresponds to TRBD1 (5 bases). Germline V CDR1 and CDR2: MNHEY, SVGAGI. CDR3 length: 13 residues. Trimming removed 10 bases at V and 4 bases at J, with 17 bases between. The CDR3 here is CATQLGPEYEQYF. CDR3 in DNA: TGTGCCACCCAACTGGGGCCAGAGTACGAGCAGTACTTC.

This clonotype was counted many times. This chain links TRBV12-3 or TRBV12-4 with TRBJ2-3, with 13 bases identical to TRBD2. V was pared by 5 bases and J by 3 bases, with 5 bases of the junction left unmatched. The CDR3 sequence is 16 residues long. CDR3 region: CASSPRGLAGTDTQYF. The CDR3 region has the DNA TGTGCCAGCAGTCCGAGGGGACTAGCGGGGACAGATACGCAGTATTTT.

This clonotype was seen repeatedly, ten times or more. The gene calls are TRBV20-1 and TRBJ2-1, with TRBD2 matching 8 bases. This CDR3 spans 16 amino acids. The trim removed 3 bases at V and 2 bases at J, leaving 9 bases unmatched. The germline gives CDR1 DFQATT, CDR2 SNEGSKA (reference sequence). The CDR3 loop is CSASPDGSGAYNEQFF. Written as DNA, the CDR3 is TGCAGTGCTAGCCCAGATGGTAGCGGGGCCTACAATGAGCAGTTCTTC.

This clonotype was picked up many times. The chain recombines TRBV5-1 with TRBJ2-7; 9 bases fit TRBD2. The ends lost 6 bases at V and 5 bases at J; junction bases unmatched: 15. CDR1 and CDR2 (germline): SGHRS, YFSETQ. CDR3 length: 16 residues. CDR3 nucleotide sequence: TGCGCCAGCAAAAAATACCCCGGGACTAGCACCCACGAGCAGTACTTC. As protein: CASKKYPGTSTHEQYF.

This clonotype was counted ten times or more. The CDR3 region is CASSSSSADRVSSETQYF. The CDR3 DNA is TGTGCCAGCAGCTCCTCCTCCGCGGACAGGGTTAGTTCAGAGACCCAGTACTTC. V usage is TRBV5-6 and J usage is TRBJ2-5, with 8 positions matching TRBD1. J lost 4 bases, V lost 3 bases, and 17 bases had no gene match. The CDR3 extends over 18 amino acids. Germline CDR1 reads SGHDT; CDR2 reads YYEEEE.

There are many counts of this clonotype. The chain uses TRBV7-2 and TRBJ2-5; possible D gene TRBD1, 6 bases. This CDR3 region has 15 residues. V dropped 5 bases and J dropped 7 bases, with 20 bases sitting between them. Germline CDR1 and CDR2: SGHTA and FQGNSA. For the CDR3, the DNA is TGTGCCAGCAGCAGACGGACAGCCGGCCAGGGGACCCAGTACTTC. Protein sequence: CASSRRTAGQGTQYF.

At least ten counts were recorded for this clonotype. The chain recombines TRBV7-9 with TRBJ2-2; no firm D call. The CDR3 is 14 residues long. Trimming pared 10 bases from V and 0 bases from J, leaving 12 bases between. Germline loops: CDR1 SEHNR, CDR2 FQNEAQ (reference sequence). As DNA, the CDR3 is TGTGCCACCATACGACAACCGAACACCGGGGAGCTGTTTTTT. This sequence encodes CATIRQPNTGELFF.

The sample holds a few counts of this clonotype. This chain's CDR3 is CASSLDRRWVYGYTF. The CDR3 DNA sequence: TGTGCCAGCAGCCTGGACCGCCGGTGGGTCTATGGCTACACCTTC. The V call is TRBV27, the J call TRBJ1-2; no clear D. CDR1 is MNHEY, CDR2 SMNVEV, per germline (reference sequence). The CDR3 totals 15 residues. V was clipped by 6 bases and J by 4 bases, with 18 bases between them.

This sequence joins TRBV27 and TRBJ2-4; either TRBD1 or TRBD2 may fit D (5 bases each). The CDR3 length is 11 residues. V gave up 5 bases and J gave up 8 bases, with 7 bases separating them. Per germline, CDR1 MNHEY and CDR2 SMNVEV (reference sequence). CDR3 sequence (DNA): TGTGCCAGCAGTCGAGGGGACATTCAGTACTTC. It is translated as CASSRGDIQYF.